Below, 9 T cell receptor beta chains from the same sample are listed, as sequenced in a study of T cell responses to AZD1222 COVID-19 vaccine. Produced via immunoSEQ multiplex PCR; TCRdb's table is partial and in-frame only. Here the sample spans over 100,000 clones, more than 65% being singletons. Sequenced material: peripheral blood, taken on day 0 of AZD1222 vaccination. The receptors originated from an adult in good health.

The chain links TRBV9 to TRBJ2-2; D could derive from TRBD1 or TRBD2 (5 bases each). The CDR3 is 18 residues long. CDR1 and CDR2 (germline): SGDLS, YYNGEE. The ends were cut back, 0 bases at V and 3 bases at J, with 18 bases in the middle. CDR3: CASSVGLTRGQDTGELFF. Here the CDR3 DNA reads TGTGCCAGCAGCGTAGGCCTCACGAGGGGCCAAGACACCGGGGAGCTGTTTTTT.

CDR3 DNA: TGTGCCAGCAGTTACGAGGACAGGAACACTGAAGCTTTCTTT. Amino acids: CASSYEDRNTEAFF. This chain joins TRBV6-2 or TRBV6-3 and TRBJ1-1, with D possibly TRBD1 on 6 matching bases. Germline-derived CDR1 and CDR2 are MNHEY and SVGEGT. V was trimmed by 2 bases and J by 1 base, leaving 8 bases between them. The CDR3 is 14 residues long.

This chain uses TRBV5-4 with TRBJ2-7; TRBD1 aligns across 7 bases. V gave up 2 bases and J gave up 6 bases; unmatched junction bases: 8. CDR3 length equals 14 residues. Germline V gene sequence: CDR1 SGHNT, CDR2 YYREEE (reference sequence). This CDR3 reads CASSFTGDRSEQYF. DNA for the CDR3: TGTGCCAGCAGCTTTACAGGGGACCGGAGCGAGCAGTACTTC. Based on the CDR3 plus reference TRBV5-4 and TRBJ2-7, the full variable domain is ETGVTQSPTHLIKTRGQQVTLRCSSQSGHNTVSWYQQALGQGPQFIFQYYREEENGRGNFPPRFSGLQFPNYSSELNVNALELDDSALYLCASSFTGDRSEQYFGPGTRLTVT.

This clone was seen a few times. The rearrangement links TRBV13 to TRBJ2-1, with TRBD2 matching over 11 bases. V was pared by 4 bases and J by 7 bases, with 9 bases of the junction left unmatched. This CDR3 is built from 16 residues. The germline gives CDR1 PRHDT, CDR2 FYEKMQ (reference sequence). The CDR3 sequence: CASSSKSLAGENEQFF. CDR3 nucleotide sequence: TGTGCCAGCAGCTCTAAATCACTAGCGGGAGAGAATGAGCAGTTCTTC.

This chain connects TRBV9 to TRBJ1-6, with 9 nucleotides matching TRBD1. Germline assignment: CDR1 SGDLS and CDR2 YYNGEE. The CDR3 length is 15 residues. The J segment lost 7 bases and the V segment lost 4 bases, leaving 6 bases of the junction unmatched. The CDR3: CASSPRTGANSPLHF. CDR3 nucleotides: TGTGCCAGCAGCCCGAGGACAGGGGCAAATTCACCCCTCCACTTT. The full variable domain, completed using reference TRBV9 and TRBJ1-6, is DSGVTQTPKHLITATGQRVTLRCSPRSGDLSVYWYQQSLDQGLQFLIQYYNGEERAKGNILERFSAQQFPDLHSELNLSSLELGDSALYFCASSPRTGANSPLHFGNGTRLTVT.

The rearrangement uses TRBV4-3 and TRBJ1-4, with D perhaps TRBD1 (6 bases). Trimming took 4 bases from V and 2 from J, leaving 8 bases between them. In germline, CDR1 is LGHNA, CDR2 YSLEER. This CDR3 is 14 amino acids long. CDR3 sequence reads: CASSLQGTNEKLFF. For the CDR3, the DNA is TGCGCCAGCAGCCTCCAGGGGACTAATGAAAAACTGTTTTTT.

The V call is TRBV19, the J call TRBJ1-5, with 8 bases identical to TRBD1. The CDR3 sequence is 17 residues long. CDR1 is LNHDA and CDR2 is SQIVND in the germline V gene (reference sequence). After removal of 4 bases from V and 3 bases from J, the junction contained 11 bases not matched to a gene. The CDR3 protein is CASSTRQGRTSNQPQHF. In DNA, the CDR3 is TGTGCCAGTAGTACAAGACAGGGGAGGACCTCCAATCAGCCCCAGCATTTT.

This clone is a singleton in its sample. The chain has TRBV20-1 and TRBJ2-4, with TRBD2 identical over 11 bases. The CDR3 runs to 15 residues. In germline, CDR1 is DFQATT, CDR2 SNEGSKA (reference sequence). Trimming took 3 bases from V and 2 from J; bases not matched to a gene: 3. In DNA, the CDR3 is TGCAGTGCTAGTGAGACTAGCGGGACCAAAAACATTCAGTACTTC. This codes for CSASETSGTKNIQYF.

This clone was counted once. V and J are TRBV28 and TRBJ1-6; possibly TRBD1 for D (6 bases). The V end was cut by 6 bases, the J end by 11 bases, with 11 bases between. Germline-derived CDR1 and CDR2 are MDHEN and SYDVKM. CDR3 length equals 12 residues. The CDR3 sequence: CASRITGTPLHF. In nucleotides, the CDR3 is TGTGCCAGCAGGATAACAGGGACACCCCTCCACTTT.